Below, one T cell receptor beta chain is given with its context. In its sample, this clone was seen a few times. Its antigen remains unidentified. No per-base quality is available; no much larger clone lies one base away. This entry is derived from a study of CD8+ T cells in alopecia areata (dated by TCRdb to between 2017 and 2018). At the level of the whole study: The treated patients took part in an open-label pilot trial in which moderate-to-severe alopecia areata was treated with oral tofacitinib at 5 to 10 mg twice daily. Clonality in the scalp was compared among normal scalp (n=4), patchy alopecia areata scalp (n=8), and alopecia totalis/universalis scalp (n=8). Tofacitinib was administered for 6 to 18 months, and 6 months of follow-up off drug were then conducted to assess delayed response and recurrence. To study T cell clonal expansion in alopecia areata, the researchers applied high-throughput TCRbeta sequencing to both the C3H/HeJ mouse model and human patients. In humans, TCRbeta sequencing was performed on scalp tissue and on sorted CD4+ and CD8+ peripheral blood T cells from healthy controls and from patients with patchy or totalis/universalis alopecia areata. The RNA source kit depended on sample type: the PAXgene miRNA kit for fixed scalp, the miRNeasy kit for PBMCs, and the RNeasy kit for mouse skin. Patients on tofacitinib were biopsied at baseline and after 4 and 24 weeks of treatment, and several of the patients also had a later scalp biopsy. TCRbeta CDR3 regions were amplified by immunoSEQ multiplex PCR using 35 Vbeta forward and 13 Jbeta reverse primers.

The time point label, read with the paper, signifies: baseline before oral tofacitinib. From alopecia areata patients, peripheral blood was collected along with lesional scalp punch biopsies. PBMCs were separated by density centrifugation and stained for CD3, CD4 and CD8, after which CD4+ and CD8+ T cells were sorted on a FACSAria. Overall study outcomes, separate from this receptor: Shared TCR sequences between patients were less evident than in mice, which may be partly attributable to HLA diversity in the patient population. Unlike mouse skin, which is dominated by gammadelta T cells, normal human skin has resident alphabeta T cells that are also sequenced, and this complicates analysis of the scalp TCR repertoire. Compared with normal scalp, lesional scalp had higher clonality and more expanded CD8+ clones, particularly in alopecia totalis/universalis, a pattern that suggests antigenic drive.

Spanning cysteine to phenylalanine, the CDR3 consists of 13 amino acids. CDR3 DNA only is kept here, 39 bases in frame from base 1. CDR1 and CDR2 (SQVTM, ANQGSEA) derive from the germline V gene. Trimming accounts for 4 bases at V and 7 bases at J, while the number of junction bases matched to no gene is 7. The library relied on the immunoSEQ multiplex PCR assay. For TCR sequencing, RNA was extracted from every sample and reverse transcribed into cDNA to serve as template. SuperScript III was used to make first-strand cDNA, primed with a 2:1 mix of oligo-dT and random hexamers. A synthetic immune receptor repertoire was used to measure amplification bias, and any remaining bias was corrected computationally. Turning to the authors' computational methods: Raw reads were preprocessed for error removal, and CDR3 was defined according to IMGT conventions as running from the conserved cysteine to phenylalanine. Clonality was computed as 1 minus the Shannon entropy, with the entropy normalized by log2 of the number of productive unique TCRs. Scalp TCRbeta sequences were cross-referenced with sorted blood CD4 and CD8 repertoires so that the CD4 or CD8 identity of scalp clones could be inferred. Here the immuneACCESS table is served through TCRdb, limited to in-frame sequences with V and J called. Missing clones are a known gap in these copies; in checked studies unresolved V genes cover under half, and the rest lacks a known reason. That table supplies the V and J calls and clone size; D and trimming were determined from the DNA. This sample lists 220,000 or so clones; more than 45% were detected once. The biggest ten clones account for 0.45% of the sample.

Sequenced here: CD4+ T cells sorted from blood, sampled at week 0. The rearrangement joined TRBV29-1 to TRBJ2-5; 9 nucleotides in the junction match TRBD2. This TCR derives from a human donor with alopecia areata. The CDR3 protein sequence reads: CSVAGLASGTQYF. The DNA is TGCAGCGTTGCGGGACTAGCCTCAGGGACCCAGTACTTC.